This T cell receptor beta chain was obtained from a study of T cells in Graves' hyperthyroidism and ophthalmopathy (dated by TCRdb to about 2019). Turning to the overall study: Peripheral blood was collected at initial diagnosis, before any treatment. TCR V-J signatures able to tell the groups apart were searched for in a discovery cohort of approximately 95 patients, of whom roughly 42 had Graves' ophthalmopathy and 55 to 65 had stable Graves' hyperthyroidism. Prospective prediction of ophthalmopathy was tested in an independent validation cohort of 18 to 20 hyperthyroidism patients and 17 patients who later progressed to ophthalmopathy. The 75 to 100 discovery patients were divided at random into training and test sets in a 7:3 ratio. In addition, the study compared T-cell repertoires in thyroid tissue and in blood from roughly six Graves' hyperthyroidism patients. After sampling, hyperthyroidism patients received methimazole starting at 30 mg daily, and ophthalmopathy patients received high-dose intravenous methylprednisolone. The paper reports TCR Vbeta CDR3 sequencing of approximately 140 peripheral blood samples: some 41 ophthalmopathy, about 75 hyperthyroidism and some 17 progressor patients.

This clonotype was found many times. The target of this receptor is not known. No clone much larger than this one lies a single base away; base qualities are absent. The TCR beta CDR3 regions were amplified from RNA transcripts. The TCR CDR3 was subjected to a first round of RT-PCR using the HTBI primer set and the Qiagen OneStep RT-PCR kit. The libraries were constructed in a second round of multiplex PCR and then size-selected and purified. The libraries were sequenced on an Illumina HiSeq2000 using paired-end 100 bp reads. As for the authors' bioinformatics: SOAPnuke was used to process the raw data, with reads discarded if the reads contained adapters or uncalled bases, had a mean Phred below 15, or lacked an exact constant-primer or identifier match. COPE v1.2.5 was used to merge high-quality paired reads, and clonotypes were defined as unique nucleotide sequences. MiTCR v1.1 was used to align clonotypes to the IMGT TRBV, TRBD and TRBJ reference segments. Only V-J combinations with frequency above 0.0001, covering about 99% of repertoires, were analysed. A TCS score was defined as the ratio between F50 (clonal expansion) and ExV (chaos), using BLOSUM62-based TCRdist between CDR3 peptides within each V-J. Welch's t-statistics and random forest reduced roughly 500 V-J features to 13, which were used in a naive Bayes classifier (R e1071). TCRdb's own reprocessing of the public reads used fastp at Q25 and MiXCR and kept productive beta chains. Each entry merges the rows of one CDR3 protein and shows their most common DNA and genes. The V and J calls, along with clone size, are taken from TCRdb and not from the paper's own processing. Across this sample there are 250,000 to 400,000 distinct CDR3 sequences, with roughly an eighth seen only once. The ten biggest clones cover roughly 35% of the sample.

Ophthalmopathy patients had moderately to severely active disease, Clinical Activity Score of at least 3, NOSPECS grade of at least 4, and duration under 3 months. Exclusion was applied to patients with uncontrolled infections, other autoimmune diseases, pregnancy or lactation. Diagnoses were established on the basis of clinical symptoms, serum thyroxine and TRAb, thyroid ultrasound, and orbital computed tomography. PBMCs were separated from roughly 9.6 ml of fresh peripheral blood using Ficoll-Paque density gradient centrifugation. Total RNA was extracted with Trizol reagent, and quality was checked on an Agilent 2100 Bioanalyzer. Trimming takes 3 bases off V and 1 base off J; junction bases not matched to a gene: 2. Taken from cysteine to phenylalanine, the CDR3 has 14 residues. Of the read, only the CDR3 DNA is kept; its 42 bases are in frame from base 1. For CDR1 and CDR2, the germline V gene lists SGHRS and YFSETQ.

What the work shows at the level of the full study, not this receptor alone: Most expanded thyroid clonotypes (frequency above 0.001) were also detected in blood, a finding suggesting that blood repertoires may reflect thyroid immune responses. Ophthalmopathy was separated from stable hyperthyroidism by a 13 V-J signature model, with approximately 86% sensitivity and approximately 84% specificity obtained in cross-validation and 80%/75% obtained in testing. Sample size was not statistically predetermined, and investigators were not blinded to group allocation. In validation, progression to ophthalmopathy was predicted by the model with 70.59% sensitivity and 72% to 85% specificity, a median of about 6.4 months before onset.

The sequence was collected from a woman between 40 and 55 years old with Graves' ophthalmopathy. The chain joins TRBV5-1 to TRBJ1-1, and 8 bases in between align with TRBD1. The sequenced sample consisted of blood. The CDR3 loop reads CASSSGGRNTEAFF. The DNA is as follows: TGCGCCAGCAGCTCAGGGGGCCGGAACACTGAAGCTTTCTTT.